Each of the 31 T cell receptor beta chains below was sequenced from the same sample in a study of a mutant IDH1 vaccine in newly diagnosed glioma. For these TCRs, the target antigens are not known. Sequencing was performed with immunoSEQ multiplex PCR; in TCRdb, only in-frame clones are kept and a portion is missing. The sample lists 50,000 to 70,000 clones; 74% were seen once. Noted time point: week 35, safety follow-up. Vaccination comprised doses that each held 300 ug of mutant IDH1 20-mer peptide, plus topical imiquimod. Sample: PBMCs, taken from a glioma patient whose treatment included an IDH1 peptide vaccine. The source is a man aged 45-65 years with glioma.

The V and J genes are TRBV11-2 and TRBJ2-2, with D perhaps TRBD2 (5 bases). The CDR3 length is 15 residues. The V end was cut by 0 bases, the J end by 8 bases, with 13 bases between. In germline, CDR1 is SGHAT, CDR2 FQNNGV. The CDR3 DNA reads TGTGCCAGCAGCTTAGATCCGGACTCACTAGGGGAGCTGTTTTTT. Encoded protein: CASSLDPDSLGELFF.

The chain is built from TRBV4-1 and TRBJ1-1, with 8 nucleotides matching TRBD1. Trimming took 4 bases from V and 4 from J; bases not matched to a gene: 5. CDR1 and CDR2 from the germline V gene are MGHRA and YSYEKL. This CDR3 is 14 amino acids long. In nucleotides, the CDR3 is TGCGCCAGCAGCCCCCAGGGGGCTGCCACTGAAGCTTTCTTT. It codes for CASSPQGAATEAFF.

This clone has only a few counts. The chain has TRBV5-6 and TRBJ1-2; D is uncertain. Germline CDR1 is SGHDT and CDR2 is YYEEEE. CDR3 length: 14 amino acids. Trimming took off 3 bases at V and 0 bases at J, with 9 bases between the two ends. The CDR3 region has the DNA TGTGCCAGCAGCTCCGATCCCCCTAACTATGGCTACACCTTC. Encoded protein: CASSSDPPNYGYTF.

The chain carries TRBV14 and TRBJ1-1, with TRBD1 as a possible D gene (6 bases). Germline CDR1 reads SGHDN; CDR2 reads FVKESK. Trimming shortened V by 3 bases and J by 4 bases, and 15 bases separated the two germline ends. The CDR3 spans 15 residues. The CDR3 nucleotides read TGTGCCAGCAGCCAGGCCCTGACAGGATCCACTGAAGCTTTCTTT. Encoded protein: CASSQALTGSTEAFF.

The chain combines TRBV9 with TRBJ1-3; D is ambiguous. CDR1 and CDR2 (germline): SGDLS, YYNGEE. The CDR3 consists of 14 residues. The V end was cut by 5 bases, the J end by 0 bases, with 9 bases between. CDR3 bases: TGTGCCAGCAGTACGGGCACCTCTGGAAACACCATATATTTT. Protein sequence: CASSTGTSGNTIYF.

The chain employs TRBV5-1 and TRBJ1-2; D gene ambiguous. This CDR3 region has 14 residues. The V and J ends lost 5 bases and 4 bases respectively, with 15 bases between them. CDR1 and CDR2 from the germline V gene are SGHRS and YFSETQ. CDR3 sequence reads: CASSPLGQAYGYTF. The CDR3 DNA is TGCGCCAGCAGTCCCCTTGGGCAGGCCTATGGCTACACCTTC.

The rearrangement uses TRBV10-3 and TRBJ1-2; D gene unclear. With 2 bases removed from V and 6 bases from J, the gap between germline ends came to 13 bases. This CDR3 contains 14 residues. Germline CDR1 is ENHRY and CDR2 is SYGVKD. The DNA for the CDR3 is TGTGCCATCAGTGAGGCAGTTGGAGGGCATGGCTACACCTTC. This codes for CAISEAVGGHGYTF.

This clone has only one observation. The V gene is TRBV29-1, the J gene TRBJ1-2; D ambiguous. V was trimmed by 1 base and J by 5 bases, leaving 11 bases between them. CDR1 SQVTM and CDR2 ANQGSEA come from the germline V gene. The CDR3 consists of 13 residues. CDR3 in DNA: TGCAGCGTTGAAGTCTCCGTCGGATATGGCTACACCTTC. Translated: CSVEVSVGYGYTF.

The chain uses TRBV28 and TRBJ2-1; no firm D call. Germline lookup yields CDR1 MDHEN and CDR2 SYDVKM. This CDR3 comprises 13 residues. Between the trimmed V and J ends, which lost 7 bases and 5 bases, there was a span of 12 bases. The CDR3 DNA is TGTGCCAGCACCCTCCCCCGGGACAATGAGCAGTTCTTC. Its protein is CASTLPRDNEQFF. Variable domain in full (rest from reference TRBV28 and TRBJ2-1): DVKVTQSSRYLVKRTGEKVFLECVQDMDHENMFWYRQDPGLGLRLIYFSYDVKMKEKGDIPEGYSVSREKKERFSLILESASTNQTSMYLCASTLPRDNEQFFGPGTRLTVL.

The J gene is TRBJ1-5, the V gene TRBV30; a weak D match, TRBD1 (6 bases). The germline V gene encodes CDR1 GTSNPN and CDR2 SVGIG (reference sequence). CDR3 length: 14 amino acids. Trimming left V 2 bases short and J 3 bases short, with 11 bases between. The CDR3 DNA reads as TGTGCCTGGAGTCCAGGGGCCTACAATCAGCCCCAGCATTTT. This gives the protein CAWSPGAYNQPQHF.

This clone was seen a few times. CDR3 in DNA: TGCGCCAGCAGCTTCCCCGGGGGCTACACCTTC. It yields the protein CASSFPGGYTF. The rearrangement uses TRBV5-1 and TRBJ1-2; D gene unclear. Between the trimmed V and J ends, which lost 2 bases and 8 bases, there was a span of 7 bases. The V gene's germline CDR1 is SGHRS and CDR2 YFSETQ. The CDR3 covers 11 residues.

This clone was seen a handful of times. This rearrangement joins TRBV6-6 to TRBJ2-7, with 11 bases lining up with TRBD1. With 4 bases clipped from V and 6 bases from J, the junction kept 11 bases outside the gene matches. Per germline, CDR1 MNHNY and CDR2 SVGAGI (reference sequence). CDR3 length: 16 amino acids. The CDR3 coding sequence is TGTGCCAGCAGTTCCACAAATGGACAGGGGGCAGTCGAGCAGTACTTC. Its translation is CASSSTNGQGAVEQYF.

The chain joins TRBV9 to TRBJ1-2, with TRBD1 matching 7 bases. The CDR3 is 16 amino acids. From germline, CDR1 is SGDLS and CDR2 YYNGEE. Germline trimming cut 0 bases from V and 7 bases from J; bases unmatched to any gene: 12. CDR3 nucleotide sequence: TGTGCCAGCAGCGTAGATTTAACAGGGGATCAGGGTGGCTACACCTTC. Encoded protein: CASSVDLTGDQGGYTF.

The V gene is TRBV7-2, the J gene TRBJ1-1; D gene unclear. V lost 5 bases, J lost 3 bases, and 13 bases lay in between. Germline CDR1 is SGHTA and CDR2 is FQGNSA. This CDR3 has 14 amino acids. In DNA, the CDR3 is TGTGCCAGCAGCGTTGGACCGACTTACACTGAAGCTTTCTTT. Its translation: CASSVGPTYTEAFF.

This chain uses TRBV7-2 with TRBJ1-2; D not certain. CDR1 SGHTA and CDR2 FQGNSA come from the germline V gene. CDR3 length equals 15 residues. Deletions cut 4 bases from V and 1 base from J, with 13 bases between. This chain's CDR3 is CASSSPGRINYGYTF. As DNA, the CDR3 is TGTGCCAGCAGCTCCCCCGGCCGGATTAACTATGGCTACACCTTC.

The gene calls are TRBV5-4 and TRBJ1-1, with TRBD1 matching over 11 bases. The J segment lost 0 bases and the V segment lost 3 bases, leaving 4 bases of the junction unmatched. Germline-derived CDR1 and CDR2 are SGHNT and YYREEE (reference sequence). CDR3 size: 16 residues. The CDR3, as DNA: TGTGCCAGCAGCTCCGGGACAGGGGGTTTGAACACTGAAGCTTTCTTT. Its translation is CASSSGTGGLNTEAFF.

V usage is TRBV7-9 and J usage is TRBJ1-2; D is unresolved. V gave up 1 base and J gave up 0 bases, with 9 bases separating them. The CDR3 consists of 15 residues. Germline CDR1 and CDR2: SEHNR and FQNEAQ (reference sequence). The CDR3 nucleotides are TGTGCCAGCAGCTTAGAACTCGGGTCTAACTATGGCTACACCTTC. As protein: CASSLELGSNYGYTF.

As DNA, the CDR3 is TGCGCCAGCAGCCAAGAGGATTCCAATCAGCCCCAGCATTTT. Protein product: CASSQEDSNQPQHF. The rearrangement links TRBV4-1 to TRBJ1-5; no clear D gene. Trimming took off 0 bases at V and 3 bases at J, with 6 bases between the two ends. The CDR3 totals 14 residues. From germline, CDR1 is MGHRA and CDR2 YSYEKL.

CDR3 in amino acids: CATQRGGRQEVAYGYTF. The DNA for the CDR3 is TGTGCCACCCAAAGGGGCGGGAGGCAGGAGGTTGCCTATGGCTACACCTTC. The chain recombines TRBV15 with TRBJ1-2, with D perhaps matching TRBD1 (5 bases). Germline lookup yields CDR1 LNHNV and CDR2 YYDKDF (reference sequence). CDR3 length: 17 amino acids. V lost 8 bases, J lost 4 bases, and 26 bases lay in between.

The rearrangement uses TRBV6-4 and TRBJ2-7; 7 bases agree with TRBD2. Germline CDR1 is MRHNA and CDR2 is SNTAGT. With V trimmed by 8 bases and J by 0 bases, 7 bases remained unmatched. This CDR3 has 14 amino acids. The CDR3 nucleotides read TGTGCCAGCTCGGCCGAGCGGGGCTCCTACGAGCAGTACTTC. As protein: CASSAERGSYEQYF.

In nucleotides, the CDR3 is TGTGCCACAGGACAGGGGTTAAACTATGGCTACACCTTC. It translates to CATGQGLNYGYTF. The rearrangement uses TRBV19 and TRBJ1-2, with 9 bases that match TRBD1. Trimming cost V 10 bases and J 2 bases; bases outside gene matches: 5. The CDR3 loop spans 13 amino acids. CDR1 and CDR2 (germline): LNHDA, SQIVND (reference sequence).

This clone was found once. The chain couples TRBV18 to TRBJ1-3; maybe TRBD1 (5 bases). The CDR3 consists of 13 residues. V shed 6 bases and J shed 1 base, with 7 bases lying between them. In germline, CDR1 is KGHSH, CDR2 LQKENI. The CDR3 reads CASSSGSGNTIYF. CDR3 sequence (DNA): TGTGCCAGCTCGTCAGGGTCTGGAAACACCATATATTTT.

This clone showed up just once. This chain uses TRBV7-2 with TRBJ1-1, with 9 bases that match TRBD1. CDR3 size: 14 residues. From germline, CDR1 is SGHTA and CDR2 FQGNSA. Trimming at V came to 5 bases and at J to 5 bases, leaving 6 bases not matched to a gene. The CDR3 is CASSLGQGVTEAFF. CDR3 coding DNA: TGTGCCAGCAGCCTGGGACAGGGAGTTACTGAAGCTTTCTTT.

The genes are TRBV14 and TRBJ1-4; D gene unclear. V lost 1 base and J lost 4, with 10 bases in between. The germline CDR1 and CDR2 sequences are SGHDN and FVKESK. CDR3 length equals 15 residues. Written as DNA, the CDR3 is TGTGCCAGCAGCCAAGGGCGGCAGATTAATGAAAAACTGTTTTTT. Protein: CASSQGRQINEKLFF.

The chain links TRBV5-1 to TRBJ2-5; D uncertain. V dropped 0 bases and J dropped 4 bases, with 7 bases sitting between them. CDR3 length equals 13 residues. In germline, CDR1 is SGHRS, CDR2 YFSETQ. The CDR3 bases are TGCGCCAGCAGCTTGGTCCCGGGAGAGACCCAGTACTTC. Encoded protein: CASSLVPGETQYF.

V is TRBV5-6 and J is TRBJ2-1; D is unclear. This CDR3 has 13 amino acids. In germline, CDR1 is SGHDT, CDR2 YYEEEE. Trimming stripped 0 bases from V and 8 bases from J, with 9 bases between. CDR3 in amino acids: CASSLALAYEQFF. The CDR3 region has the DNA TGTGCCAGCAGCTTGGCCCTCGCGTATGAGCAGTTCTTC.

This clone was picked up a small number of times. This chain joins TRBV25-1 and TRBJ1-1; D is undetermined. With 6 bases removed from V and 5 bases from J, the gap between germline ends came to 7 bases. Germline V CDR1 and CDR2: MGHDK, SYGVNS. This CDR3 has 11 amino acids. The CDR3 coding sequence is TGTGCCAGCAGCGAAGGGACTGAAGCTTTCTTT. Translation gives CASSEGTEAFF. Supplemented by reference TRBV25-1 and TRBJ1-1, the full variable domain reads EADIYQTPRYLVIGTGKKITLECSQTMGHDKMYWYQQDPGMELHLIHYSYGVNSTEKGDLSSESTVSRIRTEHFPLTLESARPSHTSQYLCASSEGTEAFFGQGTRLTVV.

The CDR3 nucleotides are TGTGCCAGCAGCTTAGGGACTGAAGCTTTCTTT. Protein: CASSLGTEAFF. The J gene is TRBJ1-1, the V gene TRBV7-9; no clear D gene. The CDR3 has 11 residues. Trimming took off 1 base at V and 5 bases at J, with 2 bases between the two ends. Germline V CDR1 and CDR2: SEHNR, FQNEAQ (reference sequence).

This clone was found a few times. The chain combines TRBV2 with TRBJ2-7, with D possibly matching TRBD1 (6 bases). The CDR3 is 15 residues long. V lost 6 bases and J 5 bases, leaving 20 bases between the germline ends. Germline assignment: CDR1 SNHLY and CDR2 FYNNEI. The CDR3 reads CASRGDRSALHEQYF. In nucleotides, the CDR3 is TGTGCCAGCAGGGGAGACAGGTCGGCCCTCCACGAGCAGTACTTC.

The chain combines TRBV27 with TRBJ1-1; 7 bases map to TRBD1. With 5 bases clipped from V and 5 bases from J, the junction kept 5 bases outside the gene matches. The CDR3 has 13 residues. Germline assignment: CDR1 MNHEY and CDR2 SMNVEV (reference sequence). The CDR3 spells CASSVYRGTEAFF. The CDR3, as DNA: TGTGCCAGCAGTGTCTACAGGGGAACTGAAGCTTTCTTT.

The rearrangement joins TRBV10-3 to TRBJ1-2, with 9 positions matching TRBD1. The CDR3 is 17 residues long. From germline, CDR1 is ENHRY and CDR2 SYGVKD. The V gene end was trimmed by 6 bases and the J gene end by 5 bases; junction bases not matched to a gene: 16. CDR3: CAISAGTGRISGYGYTF. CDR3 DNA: TGTGCCATCAGCGCCGGGACAGGGAGGATTTCAGGTTATGGCTACACCTTC.